This TCR beta chain stems from a study of shared clonotypes between healthy human individuals (TCRdb year 2020). Study-level background: A couple of women and a few men aged 18 to 49 years were included in the cohort. For each donor, CD4 naive and CD4 memory were each given three plates, CD8 naive was given two plates, and CD8 memory was given one plate. Blood TCR repertoires of about 5 healthy adults were deeply sequenced to estimate repertoire size and the extent of clonotype sharing between individuals. To increase sequencing depth and limit assay-specific biases, TCR repertoire library preparation and sequencing were carried out by different laboratories using diverse techniques. Between about 0.94 and 8.9 billion PBMCs per donor were obtained by leukapheresis.

CD8 naive samples consisted of CD45RO-negative cells that were positively selected for CCR7, yielding a CD45RA+CCR7+ population without TemRA cells. The donors were healthy, HIV-negative adults with no recently reported acute infections or vaccinations. Only Caucasian adults living in Nashville, Tennessee, USA were represented among the donors. After blood collection by leukapheresis, PBMCs were isolated using Ficoll-Histopaque density gradient centrifugation and then cryopreserved in the vapor phase of liquid nitrogen. Purity and quantity of every magnetically sorted T cell population were checked by analytical flow cytometry. Genomic DNA was isolated from each sorted fraction and quantified by UV absorbance on a Nanodrop 2000c. V lost 0 bases and J lost 4 bases, and the count of bases not matched to a germline gene is 3. The germline V gene yields MNHEY for CDR1 and SVGAGI for CDR2. The CDR3 starts with the cysteine, ends with the phenylalanine, and has 15 residues. Only the CDR3 DNA stays, 45 bases, in frame from base 1.

TCR CDR3 regions were amplified from genomic DNA by multiplex PCR using the deep immunoSEQ assay. For each cell subset, the extracted genomic DNA was distributed evenly across all wells of several immunoSEQ 96-well plates, and each plate served as one replicate. Each replicate PCR for sorted subsets received 150 to 250 ng genomic DNA, equal to 28,000 or so T cell genomes. Purified libraries were measured with a Qubit 3.0 fluorometer, size-checked on a Bioanalyzer 2100, and measured again with the KAPA Library Quantification kit. Every immunoSEQ 96-well plate was sequenced on a dedicated single-read 150-cycle Illumina NextSeq 550 flow cell. The paper's data handling went like this. Because the immunoSEQ output held only junctional sequences and lacked quality scores, the filtering could not match the filtering applied to full-length reads. Sequences were annotated with PyIR, a Python wrapper for IgBLAST v1.9, and V/J genes and CDR3 were assigned using IMGT germline references. Reads were removed for weak V/J assignments (E-value above 1e-6), missing CDR3, stop codons, out-of-frame junctions, or ambiguous translated residues. A V3J clonotype was defined by an identical inferred V gene, J gene, and CDR3 amino acid sequence. To compute the percentage overlap between repertoires, the number of shared unique clonotypes was divided by the size of the smaller repertoire. Richness of each repertoire was evaluated using RTK rarefaction, the Chao1 estimator, and Recon v2.1 estimates of unobserved clonotypes. Generation probabilities were computed with OLGA for all TCRbeta clonotypes obtained by the gDNA method from several donors. TCRdb carries this immuneACCESS record with in-frame sequences only. Its versions omit some clonotypes, under half of them owing to an unresolved V gene in the studies checked, with the rest unexplained. V, J and clone size are those of that table, while D and trimming were read from the DNA. The sample contains about 2,200,000 clones, 93% of them found a single time. Together, the top ten hold around 1.7% of the sample.

Broader findings and caveats from the paper: Estimated clonotype richness was generally larger for naive than for memory subsets. Pairwise subsampling indicated that sequencing depth was expected to affect the degree of clonotype sharing among donors. Sharing across a few donors was observed for approximately 5% of naive CD4, around 3.5% of naive CD8, roughly 2.4% of memory CD4, and about 0.4% of memory CD8 clonotypes. Sampling was restricted to blood, and TCR repertoires in tissues likely differ from the TCR repertoires found in blood. Because the study included only a small number of donors, the genetic and exposure-history diversity represented was limited. Even with the large sequencing depth, rarefaction of the sorted-subset datasets indicated that sequencing was incomplete. Compared with non-shared clonotypes, clonotypes shared by all four sorted-subset donors had higher generation probabilities.

A note on this clone: What antigen it recognizes has not been identified. No base-level quality is on record; no much larger clone is a single base apart. The sample carries other DNA sequences with the same CDR3.

This TCR came from a man aged 18 to 30 in good health. Some clones in this sample may be carry-over from other donors' samples. The rearrangement combines TRBV6-5 with TRBJ2-5; 9 bases in the junction line up with TRBD1. Sequencing input: naive CD8+ T cells from PBMCs. What the cell subset or site label conveys for this sample: CD45RA+CCR7+. The CDR3 is CASSYSGQGRETQYF. The DNA reads as follows: TGTGCCAGCAGTTACTCGGGACAGGGTCGAGAGACCCAGTACTTC.